What follows are 22 T cell receptor beta chains derived from one specimen sequenced in a study of T cells in Graves' hyperthyroidism and ophthalmopathy (dated by TCRdb to about 2019). Libraries were prepared through multiplex PCR. Data came from an Illumina HiSeq 2000. The TCR beta CDR3 regions were amplified from the RNA transcripts. A first-round RT-PCR of the TCR CDR3 used the HTBI primer set with the Qiagen OneStep RT-PCR kit. The public sequencing data were trimmed at Q25 with fastp and processed into clonotypes with MiXCR by TCRdb, which kept only in-frame beta chains. For every CDR3 protein sequence, its rows merge into one entry that carries the most common genes and DNA. Here the sample has about 610,000 distinct CDR3 sequences; 16% occur a single time. The top ten constitute 3% to 4% of the sample. The specimen was blood. Source of these receptors: a woman aged 40 to 50 with Graves' ophthalmopathy.

This clonotype was observed a handful of times. The chain links TRBV9 to TRBJ1-6, with 7 bases fitting TRBD1. The ends lost 3 bases at V and 10 bases at J; junction bases unmatched: 10. CDR3 length: 15 amino acids. CDR1 is SGDLS, CDR2 YYNGEE, per germline. As DNA, the CDR3 is TGTGCCAGCAGCGCAGGGGGGAGTATATCCTCACCCCTCCACTTT. Protein product: CASSAGGSISSPLHF.

This clonotype was recorded many times. The chain links TRBV28 to TRBJ1-1; a possible D gene is TRBD1 (6 bases). The CDR3 length is 21 residues. V was shortened by 0 bases and J by 2 bases, with 28 bases between the two germline ends. CDR1 MDHEN and CDR2 SYDVKM come from the germline V gene. This CDR3 reads CASSLWTGLRIVSNDNTEAFF. For the CDR3, the DNA is TGTGCCAGCAGTTTATGGACAGGTCTACGCATCGTCTCAAACGACAACACTGAAGCTTTCTTT.

This clonotype was seen many times. The rearrangement joins TRBV10-3 to TRBJ2-7; D perhaps matches TRBD1 (5 bases). In germline, CDR1 is ENHRY, CDR2 SYGVKD. V was pared by 5 bases and J by 3 bases, with 11 bases between. The CDR3 totals 13 residues. CDR3 loop: CAISSDSHYEQYF. In DNA form, the CDR3 reads TGTGCCATCAGTTCAGACAGCCACTACGAGCAGTACTTC.

The J gene is TRBJ2-1, the V gene TRBV29-1; 7 nucleotides agree with TRBD1. V lost 1 base to trimming and J lost 0 bases; unmatched junction nucleotides: 6. Germline-derived CDR1 and CDR2 are SQVTM and ANQGSEA. The CDR3 has 16 residues. The CDR3: CSVEVPTGSSYNEQFF. The CDR3 bases are TGCAGCGTTGAAGTGCCGACAGGGAGCTCCTACAATGAGCAGTTCTTC.

There are many counts of this clonotype. The chain recombines TRBV11-3 with TRBJ2-1; weak D call: TRBD2 (5 bases). Trimming removed 3 bases at V and 9 bases at J, with 15 bases between. The CDR3 extends over 14 amino acids. Germline V CDR1 and CDR2: SGHNT, YENEEA. CDR3 protein: CASSFSGVPTEQFF. The CDR3 DNA is TGTGCCAGCAGCTTCAGCGGAGTCCCTACTGAGCAGTTCTTC.

The chain couples TRBV19 to TRBJ1-5, with D perhaps matching TRBD1 (5 bases). The CDR3 loop spans 16 amino acids. Germline V gene lookup returns CDR1 LNHDA and CDR2 SQIVND (reference sequence). V lost 4 bases and J lost 1, with 14 bases in between. The CDR3 region has the DNA TGTGCCAGTAGTACCGACAGTCATGGCAGCAATCAGCCCCAGCATTTT. Protein sequence: CASSTDSHGSNQPQHF.

The sample holds many counts of this clonotype. The chain employs TRBV18 and TRBJ2-3, with D possibly being TRBD1 (6 bases). Trimming removed 2 bases at V and 2 bases at J, with 11 bases between. The germline gives CDR1 KGHSH, CDR2 LQKENI. The CDR3 length is 15 residues. Written as DNA, the CDR3 is TGTGCCAGCTCACCAAACAGGGAACACACAGATACGCAGTATTTT. Amino acids: CASSPNREHTDTQYF.

This chain uses TRBV30 with TRBJ1-2; no reliable D call. Germline V lookup: CDR1 GTSNPN, CDR2 SVGIG (reference sequence). V lost 5 bases and J lost 3, with 16 bases in between. The CDR3 spans 14 residues. The CDR3: CAWQSKWGDYGYTF. Written as DNA, the CDR3 is TGTGCCTGGCAATCTAAGTGGGGTGACTATGGCTACACCTTC.

This clonotype occurred a few times. The genes are TRBV29-1 and TRBJ2-3; D might be TRBD1 (5 bases). The CDR3 has 13 residues. Germline CDR1 and CDR2: SQVTM and ANQGSEA. V was trimmed by 4 bases and J by 2 bases, leaving 10 bases between them. The CDR3 spells CSVAFGATDTQYF. The CDR3 region has the DNA TGCAGCGTTGCTTTTGGGGCCACAGATACGCAGTATTTT.

This clonotype turned up a few times. This rearrangement joins TRBV2 to TRBJ1-1; a weak D match, TRBD1 (6 bases). The germline gives CDR1 SNHLY, CDR2 FYNNEI. The CDR3 consists of 14 residues. Trimming left V 6 bases short and J 1 base short, with 12 bases between. The CDR3 DNA reads TGTGCCAGCAGGAGAAAACAGGGGAACACTGAAGCTTTCTTT. This gives the protein CASRRKQGNTEAFF.

This clonotype has only one observation. A much larger clone sits a single nucleotide away, making a read error possible. The V gene is TRBV3-1, the J gene TRBJ2-5, with TRBD2 matching over 7 bases. Germline lookup yields CDR1 LGHDT and CDR2 YNNKEL (reference sequence). The CDR3 consists of 15 residues. CDR3 bases: TGTGCCAGCGGCCAAGGAGGGACTATCCAAGAGACCCAGTACTTC. This gives the protein CASGQGGTIQETQYF.

V and J are TRBV7-8 and TRBJ2-2; D is possibly TRBD1 or TRBD2 (5 bases each). V shed 5 bases and J shed 2 bases, with 21 bases lying between them. There are 18 residues in the CDR3. Germline V lookup: CDR1 SGHVS, CDR2 FQNEAQ. The CDR3 DNA reads TGTGCCAGCAGCGAAGAGGGGCTGGACCTCTCAAACACCGGGGAGCTGTTTTTT. Its protein is CASSEEGLDLSNTGELFF.

V gene TRBV5-5 combines with J gene TRBJ2-1; the D gene could be TRBD1 or TRBD2 (5 bases each). V lost 4 bases and J 7 bases, leaving 21 bases between the germline ends. This CDR3 has 16 residues. Germline V lookup: CDR1 SGHKS, CDR2 YYEKEE (reference sequence). As DNA, the CDR3 is TGTGCCAGCAGCGCGGCCGGGACCAACATTAGGAATGAGCAGTTCTTC. This encodes CASSAAGTNIRNEQFF.

The chain links TRBV5-1 to TRBJ2-1; D remains unclear. This CDR3 spans 13 amino acids. Germline V gives CDR1 SGHRS, CDR2 YFSETQ. V dropped 6 bases and J dropped 3 bases, with 10 bases sitting between them. In DNA, the CDR3 is TGCGCCAGCACCCGGCCTAGCTACAATGAGCAGTTCTTC. This gives the protein CASTRPSYNEQFF.

This clonotype was observed at least ten times. V is TRBV20-1 and J is TRBJ2-1; TRBD2 aligns across 9 bases. The CDR3 runs to 14 residues. The germline gives CDR1 DFQATT, CDR2 SNEGSKA (reference sequence). The CDR3 nucleotides read TGCAGCCCATCTAGCGGGGACTCCTACAATGAGCAGTTCTTC. Protein product: CSPSSGDSYNEQFF.

The table lists this clonotype with many counts. The genes are TRBV5-5 and TRBJ2-7, with TRBD2 matching over 8 bases. Trimming took 3 bases from V and 5 from J; bases not matched to a gene: 10. Germline values: CDR1 SGHKS, CDR2 YYEKEE (reference sequence). This CDR3 region has 15 residues. The CDR3 loop reads CASSSGLAGFDEQYF. CDR3 DNA sequence: TGTGCCAGCAGCTCAGGACTAGCAGGCTTCGACGAGCAGTACTTC.

The sample holds many counts of this clonotype. V is TRBV2 and J is TRBJ2-7; 9 nucleotides agree with TRBD1. The CDR3 runs 16 residues. The ends lost 3 bases at V and 3 bases at J; junction bases unmatched: 9. The germline CDR1 and CDR2 sequences are SNHLY and FYNNEI. In DNA form, the CDR3 reads TGTGCCAGCAGTGAGGGGAAGGGACAGGGCCTCTACGAGCAGTACTTC. As protein: CASSEGKGQGLYEQYF.

The chain combines TRBV20-1 with TRBJ2-1; 12 bases are shared with TRBD2. Germline values: CDR1 DFQATT, CDR2 SNEGSKA (reference sequence). V trimming: 5 bases; J trimming: 8 bases; junction bases outside the gene matches: 4. The CDR3 runs 13 residues. The DNA for the CDR3 is TGCAGTGCTTTTCTAGCGGGAGGGGATGAGCAGTTCTTC. Its protein is CSAFLAGGDEQFF.

This clonotype was observed many times. The chain has TRBV11-2 and TRBJ2-1; D is perhaps TRBD1 (6 bases). The CDR3 totals 16 residues. The germline V and J ends were trimmed by 5 bases and 8 bases, with 22 bases remaining between them. Germline V gene sequence: CDR1 SGHAT, CDR2 FQNNGV. The CDR3 here is CASSVQGRGIVDEQFF. CDR3 nucleotide sequence: TGTGCCAGCAGCGTACAGGGTAGGGGGATTGTTGATGAGCAGTTCTTC.

This sequence joins TRBV5-1 and TRBJ2-2, with 10 nucleotides matching TRBD2. Per the germline V gene, CDR1 is SGHRS and CDR2 is YFSETQ. Trimming at V came to 3 bases and at J to 4 bases, leaving 6 bases not matched to a gene. This CDR3 has 16 amino acids. The DNA of the CDR3 is TGCGCCAGCAGCTCCCTAGCGGGGGCCTCCACCGGGGAGCTGTTTTTT. This sequence encodes CASSSLAGASTGELFF. Drawing the rest from reference TRBV5-1 and TRBJ2-2, the complete variable domain is KAGVTQTPRYLIKTRGQQVTLSCSPISGHRSVSWYQQTPGQGLQFLFEYFSETQRNKGNFPGRFSGRQFSNSRSEMNVSTLELGDSALYLCASSSLAGASTGELFFGEGSRLTVL.

A few counts support this clonotype. The chain couples TRBV10-2 to TRBJ2-7; D could derive from TRBD1 or TRBD2 (6 bases each). Per germline, CDR1 WSHSY and CDR2 SAAADI. There are 16 residues in the CDR3. V was shortened by 3 bases and J by 0 bases, with 15 bases between the two germline ends. CDR3 nucleotide sequence: TGCGCCAGCAGTGATGTAGGGGGAGGAAACTCCTACGAGCAGTACTTC. As protein: CASSDVGGGNSYEQYF.

Ten or more counts support this clonotype. The chain carries TRBV29-1 and TRBJ2-2, with D perhaps given as TRBD1 or TRBD2 (5 bases each). CDR1 SQVTM and CDR2 ANQGSEA come from the germline V gene. The CDR3 runs to 15 residues. Trimming shortened V by 0 bases and J by 2 bases, and 10 bases separated the two germline ends. The CDR3 DNA sequence: TGCAGCGTTGAAGAGCAGGGACGCAACACCGGGGAGCTGTTTTTT. This gives the protein CSVEEQGRNTGELFF.